This T cell receptor (beta chain) was retrieved from a study of blood T cell repertoires in COVID-19. About the study: The origin of the acute and convalescent COVID-19 samples was the United States, Italy and Spain.

Clones were sequenced by immunoSEQ multiplex PCR, and TCRdb holds only the in-frame ones, with some missing. This repertoire shows under 110,000 clones, about 79% found once; its top ten account for around 6.2%. Remarks on this clone: One end of the junction is discordant with germline, which a read error may explain.

The Seattle site enrolled patients during active infection and followed them longitudinally. The sequence came from an elderly man with COVID-19, enrolled during active disease. Source material: peripheral blood.

The CDR3 coding sequence is TGCGCCAGCAGTTTGGGACAGGGCTTAGATACGCAGTATTTT. Translation: CASSLGQGLDTQYF. This chain joins TRBV5-1 and TRBJ2-3; 9 nucleotides agree with TRBD1. Germline lookup yields CDR1 SGHRS and CDR2 YFSETQ. CDR3 length: 14 residues.